The clone carrying this TCR beta chain appeared a few times. The antigen remains undetermined. The V and J ends lost 0 bases and 10 bases respectively, with 8 bases between them. The germline V gene has CDR1 SGHRS and CDR2 YFSETQ. This CDR3 is 12 amino acids long. This entry comes from a study of cytomegalovirus exposure and HLA in healthy donors. The primer mix had 60 Vbeta and 13 Jbeta primers. Sequencing was performed with immunoSEQ multiplex PCR; in TCRdb, only in-frame clones are kept and a portion is missing. The table lists about 100,000 clones, 65% to 75% of them singletons, with roughly 3.2% in the top ten. Broader study findings: Associated with HLA alleles at 0.05 false discovery rate in a later analysis were 16,951 TCR beta sequences.

The sequence was collected from a female donor in good health and CMV-seropositive. The specimen was PBMCs. This chain joins TRBV5-1 and TRBJ2-1; D call uncertain. CDR3 in DNA: TGCGCCAGCAGCTTGGCTGCGAGGGAGCAGTTCTTC. This translates into CASSLAAREQFF.